The present T cell receptor beta chain was sequenced within a study of siplizumab effects on memory and regulatory T cells. General study findings and limits: Left unconfirmed was the suppressive function of proliferating Tregs from siplizumab cultures. Sequences below about 10^-5 frequency were poorly captured, limiting mapping of alloreactive clones.

V was clipped by 5 bases and J by 2 bases, with 7 bases between them. The CDR3 runs 13 residues. CDR1 LNHDA and CDR2 SQIVND come from the germline V gene (reference sequence). Concerning this clone itself: Its specificity is not known.

TCRdb's copy holds only in-frame clones and misses some; the assay was immunoSEQ multiplex PCR. This repertoire shows some 96,000 clones, around 92% found once; its top ten account for 0.14% to 0.15%. The chain employs TRBV19 and TRBJ1-3; possibly TRBD1 for D (6 bases). Material: CD4+ T cells sorted from blood. This TCR derives from a human donor in good health. CDR3 sequence: CASSWDTGNTIYF. Here the CDR3 DNA reads TGTGCCAGTAGTTGGGACACTGGAAACACCATATATTTT.